Below are 18 T cell receptor beta chains sequenced from a single sample in a study of T-cell memory formation after mild COVID-19. One entry per CDR3 protein results from TCRdb running MiXCR on the 5' RACE reads. This table has roughly 130,000 distinct CDR3 sequences, about 6% appearing once. Sequenced: PBMCs or a T cell subset sorted from them (not recorded which). All receptors come from an adult woman who had mild COVID-19 (a few samples of this study predate the infection). Cell type and time point are not known.

The chain links TRBV20-1 to TRBJ2-3, with TRBD2 matching 7 bases. Germline V gives CDR1 DFQATT, CDR2 SNEGSKA (reference sequence). This CDR3 is built from 14 residues. With 4 bases clipped from V and 0 bases from J, the junction kept 4 bases outside the gene matches. The CDR3 reads CSATAGESTDTQYF. CDR3 DNA sequence: TGCAGTGCTACGGCGGGAGAGAGCACAGATACGCAGTATTTT.

By share of the sample, this clonotype is medium-sized. The chain carries TRBV5-1 and TRBJ2-1, with 12 bases matching TRBD1. The CDR3 totals 16 residues. Germline CDR1 and CDR2: SGHRS and YFSETQ. Trimming at V came to 1 base and at J to 8 bases, leaving 7 bases not matched to a gene. The CDR3 here is CASSLSRDRGLDEQFF. DNA of the CDR3: TGCGCCAGCAGCTTGTCCCGGGACAGGGGGCTCGATGAGCAGTTCTTC.

This clonotype appeared many times. The chain carries TRBV7-9 and TRBJ2-1; D unclear. The germline V and J ends were trimmed by 5 bases and 12 bases, with 20 bases remaining between them. Germline loops: CDR1 SEHNR, CDR2 FQNEAQ (reference sequence). The CDR3 contains 14 residues. The DNA of the CDR3 is TGTGCCAGCAGCCTGAGCATCCCTCAATCGGGGCAGTTCTTC. Protein sequence: CASSLSIPQSGQFF.

This chain connects TRBV29-1 to TRBJ1-1; D is perhaps TRBD1 (6 bases). Germline lookup yields CDR1 SQVTM and CDR2 ANQGSEA. The length of the CDR3 is 13 residues. Deletions cut 2 bases from V and 7 bases from J, with 14 bases between. The CDR3 coding sequence is TGCAGCGTTGAACGGCAGGGGTTGGGTGAAGCTTTCTTT. It is translated as CSVERQGLGEAFF.

The V gene is TRBV5-1, the J gene TRBJ1-5; 9 bases map to TRBD1. J gave up 4 bases and V 4 bases, and 6 bases lay outside the gene matches. The CDR3 length is 15 residues. CDR1 is SGHRS, CDR2 YFSETQ, per germline. The CDR3 region has the DNA TGCGCCAGCAGCCTCGGGACAGGGACTAATCAGCCCCAGCATTTT. This codes for CASSLGTGTNQPQHF.

Only a few counts were recorded for this clonotype. This chain joins TRBV7-8 and TRBJ2-7; D ambiguous. Trimming left V 0 bases short and J 6 bases short, with 6 bases between. The length of the CDR3 is 12 residues. Germline V gives CDR1 SGHVS, CDR2 FQNEAQ. CDR3: CASSLASLEQYF. CDR3 DNA: TGTGCCAGCAGCTTAGCTTCCCTCGAGCAGTACTTC.

The rearrangement links TRBV24-1 to TRBJ1-2; no definite D call. Per the germline V gene, CDR1 is KGHDR and CDR2 is SFDVKD. This CDR3 is 14 amino acids long. V dropped 3 bases and J dropped 4 bases, with 11 bases sitting between them. The CDR3 DNA is TGTGCCACCAGTGATCCCAGGACGACCTATGGCTACACCTTC. As protein: CATSDPRTTYGYTF.

Ten or more counts support this clonotype. The V call is TRBV2, the J call TRBJ2-1; TRBD2 agrees at 9 bases. Germline V gene lookup returns CDR1 SNHLY and CDR2 FYNNEI. CDR3 length: 18 residues. The CDR3 DNA follows: TGTGCTAACGCACCCCTAAACCCAAGACTAGCGGAATACAATGAGCAGTTCTTC. Amino acids: CANAPLNPRLAEYNEQFF.

This clonotype was detected many times. This chain connects TRBV5-1 to TRBJ2-1, with D unclear. Germline CDR1 reads SGHRS; CDR2 reads YFSETQ. The CDR3 length is 14 residues. The V and J ends lost 0 bases and 10 bases respectively, with 14 bases between them. The CDR3 region is CASSLGASDVEQFF. CDR3 bases: TGCGCCAGCAGCTTGGGCGCCTCGGATGTGGAGCAGTTCTTC.

This clonotype was observed a handful of times. The chain joins TRBV15 to TRBJ1-1, with D unresolved. This CDR3 contains 15 residues. Germline-derived CDR1 and CDR2 are LNHNV and YYDKDF (reference sequence). The germline V and J ends were trimmed by 0 bases and 5 bases, with 13 bases remaining between them. The CDR3 sequence is CATSRDRVAGTEAFF. CDR3 nucleotides: TGTGCCACCAGCAGAGATAGGGTGGCTGGAACTGAAGCTTTCTTT.

This clonotype was counted between two and nine times. The chain is built from TRBV5-1 and TRBJ2-4; D ambiguous. The CDR3 runs to 15 residues. V was pared by 4 bases and J by 0 bases, with 11 bases between. Germline assignment: CDR1 SGHRS and CDR2 YFSETQ. The CDR3 sequence: CASSHSLLAKNIQYF. In DNA, the CDR3 is TGCGCCAGCAGCCACTCCCTACTAGCCAAAAACATTCAGTACTTC.

The chain carries TRBV5-1 and TRBJ1-5; D gene ambiguous. The CDR3 spans 14 residues. Germline CDR1 and CDR2: SGHRS and YFSETQ. V lost 1 base and J lost 7, with 12 bases in between. The CDR3 sequence is CASSLTAAGQPQHF. In DNA form, the CDR3 reads TGCGCCAGCAGCTTGACGGCCGCGGGGCAGCCCCAGCATTTT.

This chain links TRBV5-8 with TRBJ1-5; D perhaps matches TRBD1 (6 bases). V was shortened by 2 bases and J by 2 bases, with 11 bases between the two germline ends. The CDR3 contains 15 residues. From germline, CDR1 is SGHTS and CDR2 YDEGEE. DNA of the CDR3: TGTGCCAGCAGCTTCGGACAGAGCGGCAATCAGCCCCAGCATTTT. Translated: CASSFGQSGNQPQHF. The full variable domain, with the rest looked up from reference TRBV5-8 and TRBJ1-5, is EAGVTQSPTHLIKTRGQQATLRCSPISGHTSVYWYQQALGLGLQFLLWYDEGEERNRGNFPPRFSGRQFPNYSSELNVNALELEDSALYLCASSFGQSGNQPQHFGDGTRLSIL.

Many counts were recorded for this clonotype. This chain uses TRBV20-1 with TRBJ1-5; D gene ambiguous. The germline V gene has CDR1 DFQATT and CDR2 SNEGSKA (reference sequence). The CDR3 spans 14 residues. V lost 0 bases, J lost 9 bases, and 15 bases lay in between. Here the CDR3 DNA reads TGCAGTGCTAGAGATCAGAACCGCCGAGGGCCCCAGCATTTT. Protein: CSARDQNRRGPQHF.

V usage is TRBV12-3 or TRBV12-4 and J usage is TRBJ2-2; D remains unclear. The V end was cut by 3 bases, the J end by 5 bases, with 16 bases between. CDR3 length equals 16 residues. CDR3 bases: TGTGCCAGCAGTTTTCGGCAACTCCCCCTAACCGGGGAGCTGTTTTTT. Translating it yields CASSFRQLPLTGELFF.

This clonotype has a count of ten or more. This chain joins TRBV20-1 and TRBJ1-5; tentative D call: TRBD1 (5 bases). CDR3 size: 17 residues. V was cut by 1 base and J by 3 bases, with 19 bases left in between. Per the germline V gene, CDR1 is DFQATT and CDR2 is SNEGSKA (reference sequence). Here the CDR3 DNA reads TGCAGTGCTAGAGCCGAGTCCGACAGCACCGTCAATCAGCCCCAGCATTTT. Translation: CSARAESDSTVNQPQHF.

V and J are TRBV7-9 and TRBJ2-1, with TRBD2 matching 7 bases. The CDR3 is 13 residues long. The ends lost 1 base at V and 14 bases at J; junction bases unmatched: 8. Looked up from germline, CDR1 is SEHNR and CDR2 is FQNEAQ (reference sequence). The CDR3 coding sequence is TGTGCCAGCAGCTTAGAAGAAGCGGGATTAAAGTTCTTC. This translates into CASSLEEAGLKFF.

The sample holds a few counts of this clonotype. V is TRBV11-2 and J is TRBJ2-5, with 8 bases lining up with TRBD1. Germline assignment: CDR1 SGHAT and CDR2 FQNNGV. V shed 3 bases and J 9 bases; nucleotides not matched to a gene: 9. The CDR3 contains 14 residues. DNA of the CDR3: TGTGCCAGCAGCTTGCAGGCAGGGGGCGCGGCCCAGTACTTC. Amino acids: CASSLQAGGAAQYF. The full variable domain, rest sourced from reference TRBV11-2 and TRBJ2-5, is EAGVAQSPRYKIIEKRQSVAFWCNPISGHATLYWYQQILGQGPKLLIQFQNNGVVDDSQLPKDRFSAERLKGVDSTLKIQPAKLEDSAVYLCASSLQAGGAAQYFGPGTRLLVL.